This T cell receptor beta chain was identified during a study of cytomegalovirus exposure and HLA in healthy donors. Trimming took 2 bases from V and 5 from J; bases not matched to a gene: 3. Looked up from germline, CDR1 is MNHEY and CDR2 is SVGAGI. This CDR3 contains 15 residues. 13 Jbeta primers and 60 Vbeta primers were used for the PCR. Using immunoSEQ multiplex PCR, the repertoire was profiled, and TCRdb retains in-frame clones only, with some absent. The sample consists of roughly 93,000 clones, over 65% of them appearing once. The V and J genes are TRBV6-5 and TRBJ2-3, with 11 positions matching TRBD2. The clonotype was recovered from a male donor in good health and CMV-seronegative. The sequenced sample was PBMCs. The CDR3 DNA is TGTGCCAGCAGTTACGGGACTAGCGGTGGAGATACGCAGTATTTT. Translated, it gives CASSYGTSGGDTQYF.